Each of the 27 T cell receptor beta chains below was sequenced from the same sample in a study of cytomegalovirus exposure and HLA in healthy donors (dated by TCRdb to about 2017). Libraries came from the immunoSEQ multiplex PCR assay. For the multiplex PCR, a mixture combining 60 forward primers for TCR Vbeta segments and 13 reverse primers for TCR Jbeta segments was used. The table was pulled from immuneACCESS by TCRdb, which kept in-frame rearrangements only. Such tables lose some clones; where checked, under half of the loss comes from unresolved V genes, and the rest has no known cause. This sample's table contains about 130,000 clones. The ten largest clones represent about 1.7% of the sample. Sample: PBMCs. The source of these receptors is a man aged 18 to 30 in good health and CMV-seronegative.

V and J are TRBV5-1 and TRBJ2-1, with D tentatively TRBD1 (5 bases). The CDR3 runs 12 residues. V dropped 1 base and J dropped 10 bases, with 9 bases sitting between them. In germline, CDR1 is SGHRS, CDR2 YFSETQ. Here the CDR3 DNA reads TGCGCCAGCAGCTTGAGGGGCATAGAGCAGTTCTTC. Translating gives CASSLRGIEQFF.

V usage is TRBV30 and J usage is TRBJ1-1; 8 bases line up with TRBD1. This CDR3 has 14 amino acids. Germline V lookup: CDR1 GTSNPN, CDR2 SVGIG (reference sequence). V was clipped by 8 bases and J by 5 bases; unmatched bases: 13. CDR3 region: CAGTGGLWSTEAFF. The DNA for the CDR3 is TGTGCCGGAACAGGGGGGTTGTGGAGTACTGAAGCTTTCTTT.

This chain uses TRBV10-3 with TRBJ1-4; 8 positions agree with TRBD1. After removal of 6 bases from V and 10 bases from J, the junction contained 10 bases not matched to a gene. The CDR3 spans 14 residues. Looked up from germline, CDR1 is ENHRY and CDR2 is SYGVKD. CDR3 loop: CAIRDGQGKGKLFF. The CDR3, as DNA: TGTGCCATCAGGGACGGACAGGGTAAAGGAAAACTGTTTTTT.

The V gene is TRBV2, the J gene TRBJ1-2, with a possible D match to TRBD1 (6 bases). Germline values: CDR1 SNHLY, CDR2 FYNNEI. The CDR3 has 17 amino acids. Trimming took off 7 bases at V and 5 bases at J, with 26 bases between the two ends. As DNA, the CDR3 is TGTGCCAGCACTGCCGAGGGAGGGGGGGTAGGAGGATATGGCTACACCTTC. Residues: CASTAEGGGVGGYGYTF. Full variable domain (missing parts from reference TRBV2 and TRBJ1-2): EPEVTQTPSHQVTQMGQEVILRCVPISNHLYFYWYRQILGQKVEFLVSFYNNEISEKSEIFDDQFSVERPDGSNFTLKIRSTKLEDSAMYFCASTAEGGGVGGYGYTFGSGTRLTVV.

CDR3 protein: CASSSLQGAGNTIYF. In DNA, the CDR3 is TGTGCCAGCAGCTCGTTACAGGGGGCTGGAAACACCATATATTTT. The genes are TRBV7-8 and TRBJ1-3; 8 bases agree with TRBD1. Per germline, CDR1 SGHVS and CDR2 FQNEAQ. The CDR3 covers 15 residues. After removal of 4 bases from V and 2 bases from J, the junction contained 4 bases not matched to a gene.

This chain links TRBV5-1 with TRBJ2-4, with 13 nucleotides matching TRBD2. With 5 bases clipped from V and 14 bases from J, the junction kept 10 bases outside the gene matches. The germline gives CDR1 SGHRS, CDR2 YFSETQ. This CDR3 spans 14 amino acids. The CDR3 region is CASRLGTSGTPEYF. CDR3 sequence (DNA): TGCGCCAGCAGGCTGGGGACTAGCGGGACACCTGAGTACTTC.

The rearrangement links TRBV6-5 to TRBJ2-7; tentatively, D is TRBD1 (6 bases). This CDR3 has 14 residues. CDR1 and CDR2 (germline): MNHEY, SVGAGI. Deletions cut 5 bases from V and 2 bases from J, with 13 bases between. Here the CDR3 reads CASSRHRDTYEQYF. In DNA, the CDR3 is TGTGCCAGCAGTCGACACAGGGACACCTACGAGCAGTACTTC.

The chain recombines TRBV9 with TRBJ1-2; TRBD1 matches at 7 bases. Germline CDR1 SGDLS, CDR2 YYNGEE. This CDR3 has 12 amino acids. The trim removed 6 bases at V and 7 bases at J, leaving 6 bases unmatched. The CDR3 region is CASKGALGGYTF. The CDR3, as DNA: TGTGCCAGCAAGGGGGCATTGGGTGGCTACACCTTC.

The rearrangement uses TRBV7-3 and TRBJ2-1; the D is unclear. The CDR3 runs to 11 residues. The V end lost 5 bases, the J end lost 9 bases, and 8 bases lay between the germline ends. Germline CDR1 and CDR2: SGHTA and FQGTGA. The CDR3 is CASSASGEQFF. The CDR3 coding sequence is TGTGCCAGCAGCGCCTCCGGTGAGCAGTTCTTC. Together with reference TRBV7-3 and TRBJ2-1, the CDR3 gives the full variable domain: GAGVSQTPSNKVTEKGKYVELRCDPISGHTALYWYRQSLGQGPEFLIYFQGTGAADDSGLPNDRFFAVRPEGSVSTLKIQRTERGDSAVYLCASSASGEQFFGPGTRLTVL.

This sequence joins TRBV5-1 and TRBJ2-3; a weak D match, TRBD2 (6 bases). In germline, CDR1 is SGHRS, CDR2 YFSETQ. V was trimmed by 3 bases and J by 5 bases, leaving 16 bases between them. The CDR3 runs 15 residues. CDR3 amino acids: CASSWRGAVEDTQYF. DNA for the CDR3: TGCGCCAGCAGCTGGCGGGGAGCGGTAGAAGATACGCAGTATTTT.

The chain employs TRBV7-3 and TRBJ2-7; 9 nucleotides line up with TRBD2. CDR3 size: 14 residues. Germline V gene data show CDR1 as SGHTA and CDR2 as FQGTGA. Trimming took 2 bases from V and 5 from J; bases not matched to a gene: 4. CDR3 in amino acids: CASSLAGGPHEQYF. CDR3 in DNA: TGTGCCAGCAGCTTAGCGGGAGGGCCCCACGAGCAGTACTTC.

The V gene is TRBV29-1, the J gene TRBJ2-7, with a possible D match to TRBD2 (6 bases). This CDR3 is built from 14 residues. CDR1 and CDR2 from the germline V gene are SQVTM and ANQGSEA. The V and J ends lost 0 bases and 3 bases respectively, with 12 bases between them. CDR3 bases: TGCAGCGTTGAAGATTACGGTAGCGGCTACGAGCAGTACTTC. It translates to CSVEDYGSGYEQYF.

V usage is TRBV30 and J usage is TRBJ1-2; D gene uncertain. The CDR3 length is 11 residues. Germline CDR1 GTSNPN, CDR2 SVGIG (reference sequence). Trimming took off 1 base at V and 10 bases at J, with 10 bases between the two ends. The CDR3 bases are TGTGCCTGGAGTGCTCCCTTACTCTACACCTTC. It translates to CAWSAPLLYTF. Full variable domain (outside the CDR3, taken from reference TRBV30 and TRBJ1-2): SQTIHQWPATLVQPVGSPLSLECTVEGTSNPNLYWYRQAAGRGLQLLFYSVGIGQISSEVPQNLSASRPQDRQFILSSKKLLLSDSGFYLCAWSAPLLYTFGSGTRLTVV.

V gene TRBV28 combines with J gene TRBJ1-1, with TRBD1 matching over 7 bases. Germline values: CDR1 MDHEN, CDR2 SYDVKM. This CDR3 has 12 amino acids. V lost 10 bases and J lost 6; bases outside the gene matches: 8. The chain's CDR3 is CATTGWSPEAFF. CDR3 in DNA: TGTGCCACGACAGGGTGGTCCCCTGAAGCTTTCTTT. The full variable domain, rest sourced from reference TRBV28 and TRBJ1-1, is DVKVTQSSRYLVKRTGEKVFLECVQDMDHENMFWYRQDPGLGLRLIYFSYDVKMKEKGDIPEGYSVSREKKERFSLILESASTNQTSMYLCATTGWSPEAFFGQGTRLTVV.

V gene TRBV28 combines with J gene TRBJ2-5; no clear D gene. The assigned J gene may be wrong: the sequence end matches TRBJ2-7 better. The CDR3 length is 11 residues. Germline V lookup: CDR1 MDHEN, CDR2 SYDVKM. CDR3 in DNA: TGTGCCAGCAGTCGGCGGTACGAGCAGTACTTC. It codes for CASSRRYEQYF.

J is TRBJ2-7 and V is TRBV6-5, with TRBD2 matching over 8 bases. CDR3 length: 14 residues. J was trimmed by 2 bases and V by 6 bases; bases with no gene match: 6. The germline gives CDR1 MNHEY, CDR2 SVGAGI. The CDR3 DNA is TGTGCCAGCAGAGCGGGAGTCTCAACCTACGAGCAGTACTTC. Residues: CASRAGVSTYEQYF.

V is TRBV28 and J is TRBJ2-3, with 8 bases fitting TRBD1. Germline V gene lookup returns CDR1 MDHEN and CDR2 SYDVKM. Trimming at V came to 6 bases and at J to 4 bases, leaving 9 bases not matched to a gene. The CDR3 has 15 residues. The DNA of the CDR3 is TGTGCCAGCAGCCTCGGACAGGGAACCTCAGATACGCAGTATTTT. Encoded protein: CASSLGQGTSDTQYF. The complete variable domain, with remaining parts taken from reference TRBV28 and TRBJ2-3, reads DVKVTQSSRYLVKRTGEKVFLECVQDMDHENMFWYRQDPGLGLRLIYFSYDVKMKEKGDIPEGYSVSREKKERFSLILESASTNQTSMYLCASSLGQGTSDTQYFGPGTRLTVL.

V and J are TRBV7-8 and TRBJ2-7; 7 bases map to TRBD2. Germline trimming cut 1 base from V and 3 bases from J; bases unmatched to any gene: 6. Germline V lookup: CDR1 SGHVS, CDR2 FQNEAQ. The CDR3 extends over 15 amino acids. CDR3 sequence: CASSLEAGGSYEQYF. In DNA form, the CDR3 reads TGTGCCAGCAGCTTAGAGGCCGGGGGGAGCTACGAGCAGTACTTC.

This sequence joins TRBV29-1 and TRBJ1-2, with D perhaps TRBD1 (6 bases). This CDR3 is 14 amino acids long. Germline-derived CDR1 and CDR2 are SQVTM and ANQGSEA. Trimming removed 4 bases from V and 3 bases from J, with 15 bases in between. CDR3: CSVGVGAGDYGYTF. The CDR3 nucleotides are TGCAGCGTTGGGGTGGGGGCCGGGGACTATGGCTACACCTTC.

In DNA, the CDR3 is TGCGCCAGCAGCTGGGGGGACAGGGGCAAACTTCAAAACACTGAAGCTTTCTTT. It yields the protein CASSWGDRGKLQNTEAFF. The rearrangement joins TRBV5-1 to TRBJ1-1; 10 positions match TRBD1. After removal of 3 bases from V and 2 bases from J, the junction contained 13 bases not matched to a gene. Germline-derived CDR1 and CDR2 are SGHRS and YFSETQ. The CDR3 is 18 residues long.

The CDR3 loop is CASSNDRITGELFF. For the CDR3, the DNA is TGCGCCAGCAGCAACGACAGGATCACCGGGGAGCTGTTTTTT. The V and J genes are TRBV5-1 and TRBJ2-2, with TRBD1 as a possible D gene (6 bases). V was cut by 4 bases and J by 4 bases, with 11 bases left in between. The CDR3 has 14 amino acids. CDR1 and CDR2 from the germline V gene are SGHRS and YFSETQ.

This chain connects TRBV4-3 to TRBJ2-7; D is uncertain. Trimming left V 1 base short and J 2 bases short, with 6 bases between. The CDR3 is 13 residues long. CDR1 and CDR2 from the germline V gene are LGHNA and YSLEER. CDR3 DNA: TGCGCCAGCAGCCAAGGAGTGGCCTACGAGCAGTACTTC. It encodes CASSQGVAYEQYF.

The V and J genes are TRBV29-1 and TRBJ1-1, with D possibly being TRBD1 (6 bases). Germline lookup yields CDR1 SQVTM and CDR2 ANQGSEA. V was pared by 6 bases and J by 4 bases, with 15 bases between. This CDR3 has 13 amino acids. CDR3 protein: CSVTGQTFTEAFF. The CDR3 nucleotides read TGCAGCGTGACCGGACAGACTTTCACTGAAGCTTTCTTT.

J is TRBJ1-1 and V is TRBV5-6; TRBD1 matches at 9 bases. V dropped 3 bases and J dropped 11; count of bases not matched to a gene: 20. This CDR3 spans 17 amino acids. Germline V gene sequence: CDR1 SGHDT, CDR2 YYEEEE. The CDR3 region is CASSYWGPGQGTAVAFF. The CDR3 DNA is TGTGCCAGCAGCTACTGGGGACCGGGACAGGGTACCGCTGTGGCTTTCTTT.

The CDR3, as DNA: TGTGCCAGTAGTCCTACCGGGACAAGTCGAGAGCAGTACTTC. The encoded protein is CASSPTGTSREQYF. The chain combines TRBV19 with TRBJ2-7; D is perhaps TRBD1 (6 bases). The CDR3 has 14 amino acids. Trimming cost V 5 bases and J 7 bases, with 18 bases left between them. Germline loops: CDR1 LNHDA, CDR2 SQIVND (reference sequence).

The chain uses TRBV18 and TRBJ1-1, with 10 bases identical to TRBD1. The CDR3 sequence is 16 residues long. Per the germline V gene, CDR1 is KGHSH and CDR2 is LQKENI. V lost 5 bases to trimming and J lost 2 bases; unmatched junction nucleotides: 8. The CDR3 region is CASSTLRTGGNTEAFF. DNA of the CDR3: TGTGCCAGCTCAACCTTAAGGACAGGGGGAAACACTGAAGCTTTCTTT.

The chain recombines TRBV14 with TRBJ2-7; 8 bases are a match to TRBD2. Germline assignment: CDR1 SGHDN and CDR2 FVKESK. V dropped 5 bases and J dropped 2; count of bases not matched to a gene: 11. The CDR3 is 16 amino acids. CDR3 protein: CASSSLRVAGPYEQYF. CDR3 coding DNA: TGTGCCAGCAGCTCCCTCCGGGTAGCGGGGCCCTACGAGCAGTACTTC. Based on the CDR3 plus reference TRBV14 and TRBJ2-7, the full variable domain is EAGVTQFPSHSVIEKGQTVTLRCDPISGHDNLYWYRRVMGKEIKFLLHFVKESKQDESGMPNNRFLAERTGGTYSTLKVQPAELEDSGVYFCASSSLRVAGPYEQYFGPGTRLTVT.